These T cell receptor beta chains were read from a single sample in a study of blood T cell repertoires in acute mononucleosis. TCRdb's table, derived via immunoSEQ multiplex PCR, lists solely in-frame clones and lacks some. Of 1,200 to 1,500 clones listed, about 25% are singletons. The sequencing used EBV GLC epitope tetramer+ CD8+ T cells sorted from PBMCs, collected during acute infectious mononucleosis. The receptor source for this set is a woman aged 18-29 years with infectious mononucleosis caused by EBV. Each CDR3 is given with its conserved first and last residue. A D gene is named only where the DNA matches it firmly. Size is stated for part of the rows, as once, few or many counts, or as a class when the clone is expanded.

TRBV19	large	.	TRBJ1-1	15	TGTGCCAGTAGCGGGATGGAGACCCTCAACACTGAAGCTTTCTTT	CASSGMETLNTEAFF
TRBV29-1	few	TRBD1	TRBJ1-1	13	TGCAGCGTGGGGGGACAGGCGAACAATGAATCTTTCTTT	CSVGGQANNESFF
TRBV29-1	few	TRBD2	TRBJ2-7	14	TGCAGCGTAGAGACTAGCGGGAGTATCTACGAGCAGTACTTC	CSVETSGSIYEQYF
TRBV27	many	TRBD2	TRBJ2-1	15	TGTGCCAGCAGCCCGACCAGCGGGAGTGTCTATGAGCAGTTCTTC	CASSPTSGSVYEQFF
TRBV2	many	.	TRBJ2-3	15	TGTGCCAGCATTTACTCGGGGCTAGGCGCAGATACGCAGTATTTT	CASIYSGLGADTQYF
TRBV27	.	TRBD2	TRBJ2-3	15	TGTGCCAGCAGCTTTTCTAGCGGGACCACAGATACGCAGTATTTT	CASSFSSGTTDTQYF
TRBV25-1	.	.	TRBJ2-3	12	TGTGCCAGCAGTTGTGCCCGTGATACGCAGTATTTT	CASSCARDTQYF
TRBV7-5	.	.	TRBJ2-3	15	TGTGCCAGCAGCGAACTAGCGGGAGTGGGAGATACGCAGTATTTT	CASSELAGVGDTQYF
TRBV7-9	.	.	TRBJ2-3	12	TGTGCCAGCAGTGGTGCCCGGGATACGCAGTATTTT	CASSGARDTQYF
TRBV7-2	many	TRBD2	TRBJ2-1	13	TGTGCCAGCAGCGTAGCCGGGGGGGATGAGCAGTTCTTC	CASSVAGGDEQFF
TRBV2	many	.	TRBJ2-2	16	.	CASSAGQVQPGELFFF
TRBV21-1	.	.	TRBJ2-5	13	TGTGCCAGCAGTATCGGACAGCAAGAGACCCAGTACTTC	CASSIGQQETQYF
TRBV27	.	.	TRBJ2-1	15	TGTGCCAGCAGTTTGACCCCGACAGGAGTCGGTGAGCAGTTCTTC	CASSLTPTGVGEQFF
TRBV5-1	.	.	TRBJ2-7	14	TGCGCCAAGCTTGGCCAAAAGGGTGCGGAGGAGCAGTACTTC	CAKLGQKGAEEQYF
TRBV11-2	many	.	TRBJ2-1	13	TGTGCCAGCGAAGCTCCACAGGGTAATGAGCAGTTCTTC	CASEAPQGNEQFF
TRBV29-1	.	.	TRBJ1-3	13	TGCAGTGCTAGAGACAGGATTGGAAACACCATATATTTT	CSARDRIGNTIYF
TRBV9	.	TRBD2	TRBJ2-1	13	TGTGCCAGCAGCGGCGCCGGGGGGGATGAGCAGTTCTTC	CASSGAGGDEQFF
TRBV14	few	.	TRBJ2-4	13	TGTGCCAGCATCCAGTCTCCCGGTGTCATTCAGTACTTC	CASIQSPGVIQYF
TRBV29-1	.	TRBD1	TRBJ1-1	13	TGCAGCGTGGGGGGACAGTCGAACACTGAATCTTTCTTT	CSVGGQSNTESFF
TRBV29-1	.	TRBD1	TRBJ1-4	14	TGCAGCGTCGGGACAGTGGGCTCTAATGAAAAACTGTTTTTT	CSVGTVGSNEKLFF
TRBV2	.	TRBD2	TRBJ2-2	15	TGTGCCAGCAGTGGAGGACTAGTGCTTCCCGGGGAGCTGTTTTTT	CASSGGLVLPGELFF
TRBV29-1	.	TRBD1	TRBJ1-4	14	TGCAGCGTAGGGACAGTGGTCACTAATGAAAAACTGTTTTTT	CSVGTVVTNEKLFF
TRBV6-1	few	.	TRBJ2-6	17	TGTGCCACCAGTGATTTCAACCCACAGACTGGGGCCAACGTCCTGACTTTC	CATSDFNPQTGANVLTF
TRBV2	.	TRBD2	TRBJ2-1	15	TGTGCCAGCAGTGAGGGGACTATTCTCCCCAATGAGCAGTTCTTC	CASSEGTILPNEQFF
TRBV29-1	.	TRBD1	TRBJ1-4	14	TGCAGCGTCGGGACAGGGGGCACTGCCAAAAAACAGTTTTTT	CSVGTGGTAKKQFF
TRBV6-1	many	.	TRBJ2-5	13	TGTGCCAGCAGTATCGGACAGCAAGAGACCCAGTACTTC	CASSIGQQETQYF
TRBV14	few	.	TRBJ2-7	13	TGTGCCAGCAGTTTAGGGCCCGCCTACGAGCAGTACTTC	CASSLGPAYEQYF
TRBV14	.	TRBD2	TRBJ2-4	13	TGTGCCAGCAGCCTGTCTCCGGGGGGCATTCAGTACTTC	CASSLSPGGIQYF
TRBV7-9	medium-sized	.	TRBJ2-7	12	TGTGCCAGCAGCACTGGGGGCTACGAGCAGTACTTC	CASSTGGYEQYF
TRBV2	many	.	TRBJ2-3	12	TGTGCCAGCAGTGGTGCCCGGGATACGCAGTATTTT	CASSGARDTQYF
TRBV6-5	large	.	TRBJ2-3	15	TGTGCCAGCATTTACTCGGGGCTAGGCGCAGATACGCAGTATTTT	CASIYSGLGADTQYF
TRBV21-1	few	.	TRBJ2-7	13	TGTGCCAGCAGCAAAGTAAGGGGCTACGAGCAGTACTTC	CASSKVRGYEQYF
TRBV21-1	large	.	TRBJ2-7	14	TGTGCCAGCATCCAATCGGGGTTTGTCTACGAGCAGTACTTC	CASIQSGFVYEQYF
TRBV6-1	many	.	TRBJ2-3	14	TGTGCCAGCGAACCGGGAGACGTCGGGGATACGCAGTATTTT	CASEPGDVGDTQYF
TRBV9	.	.	TRBJ2-1	12	TGTGCCAGCAGCGTAGGAGGGGATGAGCAGTTCTTC	CASSVGGDEQFF